This T cell receptor (beta chain) was sequenced in a study of cytomegalovirus exposure and HLA in healthy donors listed by TCRdb under 2017. In the study overall: According to an earlier analysis of 587 of the donors, 150 million to 200 million T cells yielded over 100 million unique TCR beta sequences and approximately 300 Gb of sequence data. An early release that covered approximately 600 HLA-typed donors contained approximately 290 gigabases of sequencing data and roughly 84 million unique TCR sequences. The genetic ancestry cluster associated with self-reported Caucasian donors included roughly 84% of the 300 to 400 genotyped donors. The aim of the study was to test whether cataloging public T cell receptors could identify signatures of past pathogen exposure. The study profiled the T cell repertoires of approximately 700 subjects by immunosequencing and related them to cytomegalovirus serostatus. Besides the first cohort of hundreds of subjects, a separate validation cohort made up of about 120 different subjects was used. High-throughput TCR immunosequencing, statistical association of individual TCRs with disease status, and machine learning were combined to predict cytomegalovirus infection status. A later analysis re-analyzed previously published TCR beta repertoires from roughly 690 donors and added high-resolution HLA genotyping to study TCR occurrence patterns. Rather than drawing on any new phenotypic data, the later analysis identified candidate immune exposures from TCR beta sequences and the way those sequences occurred across donors. To decide whether each TCR beta V gene segment behaved as functional or pseudogenic, an earlier analysis of some 570 of the donors relied on high-throughput TCR beta sequencing. Donor age, sex, ethnicity and CMV serostatus were collected together with the repertoire data. In a later genetic analysis, genome-wide SNP genotypes for 398 of the 666 donors were used, and that subset was treated as a discovery cohort. All discovery cohort repertoires had been generated on a single sequencing platform. Both class I and class II loci were covered by HLA typing, at four-digit resolution. The number of typed donors differed by locus: roughly 629-640 for A, B, C, DRB1 and DQB1; roughly 510 for DQA1; fewer than 610 for DPA1; and 400 to 480 for DPB1. Roughly five DR-DQ haplotypes were handled as single units for association and clustering because linkage in the cohort was strong. Across approximately 420 genotyped donors of the cohort, an average of about 250,000 unique TCR beta nucleotide sequences per donor were sequenced, and 15% to 20% of those sequences were non-productive. Overall study outcomes, separate from this receptor: Some IMGT-functional V segments, including TRBV6-2 and TRBV6-3, could not be told apart with the 87-base-pair reads, so those segments were excluded. A later analysis found that TCR association rates varied across HLA loci, with DRB1 alleles showing the most associated TCRs and HLA-C alleles the fewest. Correlated functional status among segregating V segments might reflect linkage disequilibrium, but an unknown experimental factor could not be ruled out. In an earlier analysis of approximately 590 of the donors, most TCR beta V segments appeared in productive rearrangements about 87% or about 30% of the time, broadly matching IMGT annotations. Several of the top co-occurrence clusters appeared to be linked to parvovirus B19, influenza, CMV and Epstein-Barr virus, according to a later analysis. Because counts were too low, around 18 rarely observed V segments, including chromosome 9 orphons, were left out of the earlier analysis of a few hundred of the donors. While some public TCRs were present in many individuals, most TCR sequences turned up only very rarely across donors. Cytomegalovirus status was reported to be diagnosed by the classifier with high specificity and sensitivity in both the original and validation cohorts. When HLA alleles, especially DR and DQ, strongly co-occurred, TCR associations were difficult to assign to individual alleles. Three of the identified cytomegalovirus-associated TCR beta chains were confirmed in vitro to be specific for cytomegalovirus antigens. Only TCR beta chains were sequenced in this cohort, and the absence of alpha or paired-chain data limited detectable features. In the study, approximately 160 TCR beta chains were listed as associated with cytomegalovirus. HLA typing was unavailable for some donors at each locus, so association tests used only the typed subset. Presence/absence analyses assumed roughly uniform sequencing depth across donors, an assumption that may not hold. Most CMV-associated TCR beta chains appeared to be HLA-restricted in a later analysis, and the HLA associations seemed to be driven largely by CMV exposure. Specific HLA alleles were associated with about 17,000 TCR beta sequences at a false discovery rate of 0.05 in a later analysis. Compared with the approximately 670-donor mean, donors in an Asian-associated ancestry cluster had fewer N-insertions in productive TCRs, according to a later genetic analysis. A group of highly shared sequence variants was considered likely to be a technical artifact of the sequencing pipeline. Compared with equally common non-associated chains, HLA-associated TCR beta chains in a later analysis were more clonally expanded and had lower generation probabilities. Immune exposure information for the cohort was limited to CMV serostatus. A further reported finding was that TCR beta sequences accurately predicted the HLA-A and HLA-B alleles for most subjects in the first cohort. A later genetic analysis associated a missense DCLRE1C variant with V-gene and J-gene trimming of TCR beta chains, and an independent cohort replicated the association. It was suggested by the authors that the approach could potentially be generalized to other disease states and immunological phenotypes.

The CDR3, from cysteine to phenylalanine, totals 15 residues. Just CDR3 DNA is preserved here, 45 bases in frame from base 1. Via the germline V gene, CDR1 is SGHAT and CDR2 FQNNGV. Relative to germline, V is missing 1 base and J is missing 4 bases, with 5 bases of the junction outside any gene match. Receptor libraries were prepared by the immunoSEQ multiplex PCR assay. For the multiplex PCR, a mixture combining 60 forward primers for TCR Vbeta segments and 13 reverse primers for TCR Jbeta segments was used. Amplification of the CDR3 region of rearranged TCR beta genes was performed with a multiplex PCR assay on genomic DNA. The Illumina HiSeq System was used to sequence the amplified TCR beta libraries as 87-base-pair reads. From the authors' description of their analysis: In a later analysis, 80 million or so unique TCR beta chains were counted across the 650 to 750 repertoires, and roughly 9.9 million of these chains were shared by at least two donors. Raw reads were error-corrected and collapsed into unique sequences with a nearest-neighbor algorithm that merged closely related sequences to remove PCR and sequencing errors. V, D and J gene segments were assigned by aligning CDR3 sequences to IMGT reference sequences. For a sequence to be retained, at least a six-nucleotide match to both a V gene segment and a J gene segment was required. A rearrangement was called productive if the CDR3 had no stop codons and remained in frame with V and J, and every other rearrangement was called non-productive. CDR3 was defined according to IMGT convention as the region running from the second conserved V-encoded cysteine to the conserved J-encoded phenylalanine. In an earlier analysis of approximately 590 of the donors, sequences lacking an unambiguous match to a single V gene segment were excluded. An earlier analysis of a few hundred of the donors called V segments functional above 56.7% productive rearrangements and segregating when the between-donor standard deviation exceeded 5%. A statistical classification framework was built to diagnose cytomegalovirus status from the catalog of TCR beta chain sequences. In a later analysis, TCR nucleotide sequences were compared against IMGT/GENE-DB human TR gene sequences so that V and J genes could be assigned. The TCRdist pipeline was used in a later analysis to assign CDR3 sequences and most-parsimonious VDJ recombination scenarios. In a later analysis, each TCR beta chain was defined by its CDR3 amino acid sequence together with its V-gene family, and reads without a unique V-gene family were excluded. To address suspected cross-contamination and a sequencing artifact, a later analysis removed a few hundred highly shared, low-generation-probability nucleotide sequences. For each public chain, a later analysis derived a clonal expansion index from normalized ranks of inferred template counts within each repertoire. In a later analysis, generation probabilities were computed using a VDJ recombination model fitted to out-of-frame rearrangements, and the results were checked against IGoR. A later analysis scored TCR-TCR, TCR-HLA and TCR-CMV co-occurrence with hypergeometric tests, applying a repertoire-size bias correction to TCR pairs. To estimate false discovery rates, a later analysis permuted the HLA or CMV assignments 20 times. In a later analysis, co-occurring TCRs were grouped with DBSCAN, and TCRdist sequence similarity was added when clustering was performed within HLA-allele-positive subsets. Co-occurrence clustering excluded repertoires with fewer than 30,000 or more than 120,000 public chains, plus five with anomalous nucleotide sharing. The clones in this table, taken by TCRdb from immuneACCESS, are in-frame only. Not every clone is retained; where verified, under half of the shortfall comes from an unresolved V gene, and the cause of the rest is unknown. V and J calls and clone size come straight from that table; D and trimming were deduced from the DNA. The sample yields some 130,000 clones; approximately 78% were counted once. The top ten clones comprise roughly 1.5% of the sample.

As concerns this clone: Which antigen it targets is not known. No base quality information exists; no much larger clone differs at one position.

The cohort consisted of approximately 670 healthy bone marrow donors. At the time of sampling, all cohort members were nominally healthy, though unrecorded immune exposures were likely present. The donor tested CMV seronegative and was one of the 352 seronegative cohort members. A peripheral blood sample was provided by each donor, and peripheral blood mononuclear cells were used for TCR beta sequencing. The Qiagen DNeasy Blood Extraction Kit was used to extract genomic DNA from the blood cell samples. This TCR derives from a female donor in good health and CMV-seronegative. The sequence joins TRBV11-2 to TRBJ1-1; 8 of the junction bases match TRBD1. Sequenced material: PBMCs. The CDR3 reads CASSLAGQGVTEAFF. The base sequence is TGTGCCAGCAGCTTAGCCGGACAGGGTGTCACTGAAGCTTTCTTT.